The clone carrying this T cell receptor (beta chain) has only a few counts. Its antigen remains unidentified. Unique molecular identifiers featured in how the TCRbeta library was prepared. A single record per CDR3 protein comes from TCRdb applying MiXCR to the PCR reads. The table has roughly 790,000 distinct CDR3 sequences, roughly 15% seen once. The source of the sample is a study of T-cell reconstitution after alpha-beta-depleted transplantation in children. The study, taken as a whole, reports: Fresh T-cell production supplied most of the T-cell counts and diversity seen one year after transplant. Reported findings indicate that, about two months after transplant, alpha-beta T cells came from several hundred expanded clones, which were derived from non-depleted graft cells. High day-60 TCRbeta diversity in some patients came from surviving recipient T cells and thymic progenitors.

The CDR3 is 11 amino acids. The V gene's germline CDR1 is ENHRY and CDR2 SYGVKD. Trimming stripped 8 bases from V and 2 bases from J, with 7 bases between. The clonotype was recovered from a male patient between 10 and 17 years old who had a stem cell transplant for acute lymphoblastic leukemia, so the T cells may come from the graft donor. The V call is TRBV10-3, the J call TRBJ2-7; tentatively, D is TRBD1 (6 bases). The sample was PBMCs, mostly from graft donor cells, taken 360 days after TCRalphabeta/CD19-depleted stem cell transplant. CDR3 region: CAIQGTYEQYF. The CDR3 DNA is TGTGCCATCCAGGGGACCTACGAGCAGTACTTC.